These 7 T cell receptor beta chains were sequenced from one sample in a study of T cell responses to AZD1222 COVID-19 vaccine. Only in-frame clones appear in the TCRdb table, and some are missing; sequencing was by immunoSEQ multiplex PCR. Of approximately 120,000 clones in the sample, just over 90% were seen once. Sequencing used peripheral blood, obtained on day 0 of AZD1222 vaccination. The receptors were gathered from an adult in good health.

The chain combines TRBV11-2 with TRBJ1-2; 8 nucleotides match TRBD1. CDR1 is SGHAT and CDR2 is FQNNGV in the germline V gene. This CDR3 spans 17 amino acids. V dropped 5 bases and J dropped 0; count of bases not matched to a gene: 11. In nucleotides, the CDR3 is TGTGCCAGCAGCCCGCTTCTTTGGACAGGGACTAACTATGGCTACACCTTC. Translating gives CASSPLLWTGTNYGYTF.

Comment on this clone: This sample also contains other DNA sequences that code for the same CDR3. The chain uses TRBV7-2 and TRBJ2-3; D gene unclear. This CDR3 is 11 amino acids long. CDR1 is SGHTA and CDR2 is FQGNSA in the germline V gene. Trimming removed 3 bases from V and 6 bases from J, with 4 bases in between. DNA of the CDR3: TGTGCCAGCAGCTTTTTGGATACGCAGTATTTT. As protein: CASSFLDTQYF.

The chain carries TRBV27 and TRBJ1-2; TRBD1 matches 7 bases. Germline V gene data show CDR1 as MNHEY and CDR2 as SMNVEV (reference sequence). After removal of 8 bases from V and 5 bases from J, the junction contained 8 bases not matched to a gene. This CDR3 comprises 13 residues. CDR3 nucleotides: TGTGCCAGCCGTTCTCAGGGGGAGTATGGCTACACCTTC. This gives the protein CASRSQGEYGYTF.

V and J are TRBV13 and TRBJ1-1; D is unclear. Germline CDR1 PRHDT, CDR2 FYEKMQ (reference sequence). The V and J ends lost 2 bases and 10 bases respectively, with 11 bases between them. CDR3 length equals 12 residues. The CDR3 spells CASSLTAEGAFF. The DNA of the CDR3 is TGTGCCAGCAGCTTAACGGCAGAGGGAGCTTTCTTT. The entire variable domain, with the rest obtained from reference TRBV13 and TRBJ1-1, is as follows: AAGVIQSPRHLIKEKRETATLKCYPIPRHDTVYWYQQGPGQDPQFLISFYEKMQSDKGSIPDRFSAQQFSDYHSELNMSSLELGDSALYFCASSLTAEGAFFGQGTRLTVV.

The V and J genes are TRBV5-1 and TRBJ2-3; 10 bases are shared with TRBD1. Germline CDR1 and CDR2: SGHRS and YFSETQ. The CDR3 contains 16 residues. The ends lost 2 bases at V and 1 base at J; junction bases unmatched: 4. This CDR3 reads CASSFVGTGGTDTQYF. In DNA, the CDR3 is TGCGCCAGCAGCTTCGTCGGGACAGGGGGCACAGATACGCAGTATTTT.

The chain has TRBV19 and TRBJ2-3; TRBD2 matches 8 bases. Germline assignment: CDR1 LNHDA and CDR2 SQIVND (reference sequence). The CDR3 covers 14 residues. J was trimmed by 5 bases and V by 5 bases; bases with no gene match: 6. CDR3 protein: CASSEAGAVDTQYF. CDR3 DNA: TGTGCCAGTAGTGAAGCGGGAGCGGTAGATACGCAGTATTTT.

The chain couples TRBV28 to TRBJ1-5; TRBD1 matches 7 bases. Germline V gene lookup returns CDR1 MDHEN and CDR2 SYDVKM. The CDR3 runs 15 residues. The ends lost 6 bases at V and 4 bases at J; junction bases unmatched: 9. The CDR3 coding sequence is TGTGCCAGCAGAGACCGCCGGGACAGAAATCAGCCCCAGCATTTT. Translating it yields CASRDRRDRNQPQHF.